This T cell receptor (beta chain) was recovered during a study of T-cell reconstitution after alpha-beta-depleted transplantation in children. The ends were cut back, 0 bases at V and 9 bases at J, with 13 bases in the middle. The germline V gene has CDR1 MNHEY and CDR2 SMNVEV (reference sequence). This CDR3 contains 14 residues. Preparing the TCRbeta library involved the use of unique molecular identifiers. TCRdb redid the calling of the PCR reads with MiXCR, one entry per CDR3 protein. The sample contains around 500,000 distinct CDR3 sequences, around an eighth of which appear only once. The sample holds many counts of this clonotype.

This receptor was taken from a human donor who donated a stem cell graft to a child with combined immunodeficiency. This chain joins TRBV27 and TRBJ2-3, with D hard to call. This specimen consisted of PBMCs from the stem cell graft donor, obtained from the stem cell graft. DNA for the CDR3: TGTGCCAGCAGTTTATCGACGGTAGGGTACACGCAGTATTTT. Its protein is CASSLSTVGYTQYF.